A selection of T cell receptor beta chains follows, all from one sample in a study of cytomegalovirus exposure and HLA in healthy donors. The table came from immunoSEQ multiplex PCR; TCRdb's copy has only in-frame clones and leaves some out. Found here are about 98,000 clones, 70% to 80% of them singletons; the top ten hold 9.5% to 12%. Sequencing input: PBMCs. All receptors come from a man aged 18 to 30 in good health and CMV-seropositive. Each CDR3 is given with its conserved first and last residue. D genes are given only for firm matches. Clone size is shown for a subset of rows, as once, few, many or a class of expanded clone.

D	size	V	J	DNA	CDR3
-	-	TRBV5-1	TRBJ2-3	TGCGCCAGCAGCTTTTATGGACAGAACACAGATACGCAGTATTTT	CASSFYGQNTDTQYF
-	-	TRBV19	TRBJ1-1	TGTGCCAGTAGTAATCGTTACACTGAAGCTTTCTTT	CASSNRYTEAFF
-	-	TRBV5-6	TRBJ2-7	TGTGCCAGCAGCTTGGGACAGCGATCCTACGAGCAGTACTTC	CASSLGQRSYEQYF
-	once	TRBV5-1	TRBJ1-1	TGCGCCAGCAGCTACACCCAGGGTATGAACACTGAAGCTTTCTTT	CASSYTQGMNTEAFF
-	-	TRBV5-4	TRBJ2-7	TGTGCCAGCAGCTTGGGCCGGGAGCAGTACTTC	CASSLGREQYF
-	few	TRBV27	TRBJ2-3	TGTGCCAGCAGTTTATTGAGAGGATCGGCAGATACGCAGTATTTT	CASSLLRGSADTQYF
TRBD1	-	TRBV6-5	TRBJ2-7	TGTGCCAGCAGGGGGACAGGGGGATCCGACGAGCAGTACTTC	CASRGTGGSDEQYF
TRBD2	-	TRBV28	TRBJ2-5	TGTGCCAGCAGTTCGAGGCAGGGAGGGAATACCCAAGAGACCCAGTACTTC	CASSSRQGGNTQETQYF
-	few	TRBV27	TRBJ2-7	TGTGCCAGCAAAACGGGTGGGGCGTCCTACGAGCAGTACTTC	CASKTGGASYEQYF
TRBD2	-	TRBV7-2	TRBJ2-7	TGTGCCAGCAGCCCAAGCGGGGGCTACGAGCAGTACTTC	CASSPSGGYEQYF
-	-	TRBV6-1	TRBJ1-3	TGTGCCAGCAGTGAAGGCGGGGATGCCATATATTTT	CASSEGGDAIYF
-	-	TRBV7-8	TRBJ2-3	TGTGCCAGCAGCCTGGCCACAGATACGCAGTATTTT	CASSLATDTQYF
TRBD1	few	TRBV19	TRBJ2-3	TGTGCCAGTAGTACAAAGACAGGGCACACAGATACGCAGTATTTT	CASSTKTGHTDTQYF
-	-	TRBV19	TRBJ1-2	TGTGCCAGTAGTCCGGGGGGCGACTATGGCTACACCTTC	CASSPGGDYGYTF
-	-	TRBV18	TRBJ1-3	TGTGCCAGCTCACCCCCAGGGGCTGGAGACACCATATATTTT	CASSPPGAGDTIYF
TRBD1	few	TRBV18	TRBJ1-1	TGTGCCAGCTCACCAAAGGGGGCAGGCACTGAAGCTTTCTTT	CASSPKGAGTEAFF
TRBD1	-	TRBV11-2	TRBJ2-7	TGTGCCAGCAGCTTGGGACAGTTTAATTCCTACGAGCAGTACTTC	CASSLGQFNSYEQYF
-	-	TRBV28	TRBJ2-6	TGTGCCAGCAGTTTATCTCGGGTCTCTGGGGCCAACGTCCTGACTTTC	CASSLSRVSGANVLTF
TRBD2	-	TRBV4-1	TRBJ2-2	TGCGCCAGCAGCCATCAGCGGGGGACGACCGGGGAGCTGTTTTTT	CASSHQRGTTGELFF
-	-	TRBV7-9	TRBJ1-4	TGTGCCAGCAGCTTAGCGCCGGGGGGGGCTAATGAAAAACTGTTTTTT	CASSLAPGGANEKLFF
-	-	TRBV13	TRBJ1-2	TGTGCCAGCAGCTTAGGACAGGGCCACTATGGCTACACCTTC	CASSLGQGHYGYTF
-	-	TRBV28	TRBJ2-7	TGTGCCAGCAGGTTCCTCAGGGAATTATCCTACGAGCAGTACTTC	CASRFLRELSYEQYF
TRBD1	-	TRBV6-5	TRBJ1-2	TGTGCCAGCAGTTACACCACAGGGGGTGGTGGCTACACCTTC	CASSYTTGGGGYTF
-	few	TRBV7-8	TRBJ2-1	TGTGCCAGCAGCTTAGTGGTTCTGACTACCAGCTCCTACAATGAGCAGTTCTTC	CASSLVVLTTSSYNEQFF
-	-	TRBV4-1	TRBJ2-7	TGCGCCAGCAGCCAAGATGTCCCACTGGGACAATCAACCTACGAGCAGTACTTC	CASSQDVPLGQSTYEQYF
-	once	TRBV7-8	TRBJ2-6	TGTGCCAGCAGCCCTGTACGGGAGTCTCTGGGAACTGGGGCCAACGTCCTGACTTTC	CASSPVRESLGTGANVLTF
-	-	TRBV5-4	TRBJ2-1	TGTGCCAGCAGCTTGGAAGGCCTCTCAGGCTACAATGAGCAGTTCTTC	CASSLEGLSGYNEQFF
-	few	TRBV9	TRBJ1-2	TGTGCCAGCAGCCCCCGGGACATGGGGGGCTACACCTTC	CASSPRDMGGYTF
-	-	TRBV5-6	TRBJ2-5	TGTGCCAGCTCGATGCGGGAATTCGGGCAAGAGACCCAGTACTTC	CASSMREFGQETQYF
TRBD1	once	TRBV28	TRBJ1-1	TGTGCCAGCGGACAGGGAGGGATGAACACTGAAGCTTTCTTT	CASGQGGMNTEAFF
-	-	TRBV5-8	TRBJ2-1	TGTGCCAGCCCCCAGCGCAGCTACAATGAGCAGTTCTTC	CASPQRSYNEQFF
TRBD1	-	TRBV5-4	TRBJ1-2	TGTGCCAGCAGCGCGACACACACAGGGGGCCCTTGGTATGGCTACACCTTC	CASSATHTGGPWYGYTF
TRBD1	-	TRBV29-1	TRBJ2-2	TGCAGCGTTATAAGGACAGGGAACACCGGGGAGCTGTTTTTT	CSVIRTGNTGELFF
TRBD2	-	TRBV10-3	TRBJ2-2	TGTGCCATGGCAGGGACTAGCGGGAACACCGGGGAGCTGTTTTTT	CAMAGTSGNTGELFF
TRBD1	-	TRBV30	TRBJ1-1	TGTGCCTGGAGTTCAGGGGGCCCGGGGGCTTTCTTT	CAWSSGGPGAFF
-	-	TRBV10-3	TRBJ2-7	TGTGCCATCAGTGAGGGGGCAACTTCACTCTACGAGCAGTACTTC	CAISEGATSLYEQYF
-	-	TRBV7-9	TRBJ2-7	TGTGCCAGCAGCTTCCCACAGTCCTACGAGCAGTACTTC	CASSFPQSYEQYF
-	once	TRBV19	TRBJ2-3	TGTGCCAGTAGTATAGTTCAGGTCACAGATACGCAGTATTTT	CASSIVQVTDTQYF
TRBD2	-	TRBV4-1	TRBJ2-3	TGCGCCAGCAGCCTGCGGACTAGCGGGGGCCCAAGCCCCACAGATACGCAGTATTTT	CASSLRTSGGPSPTDTQYF
TRBD1	few	TRBV7-8	TRBJ1-4	TGTGCCAGCAGCCCCGGGACAGGGGATGAAAAACTGTTTTTT	CASSPGTGDEKLFF
TRBD1	-	TRBV13	TRBJ1-2	TGTGCCAGCAGAAAAGACAGGGGGCGTACTAACTATGGCTACACCTTC	CASRKDRGRTNYGYTF
TRBD1	once	TRBV9	TRBJ1-4	TGTGCCAGCAGCGTAGCCGGGACAGGGGTTTATGAAAAACTGTTTTTT	CASSVAGTGVYEKLFF
-	-	TRBV10-2	TRBJ1-1	TGCGCCAGCAGTGTTCTAGGGGCCGCTGGGGCTTTCTTT	CASSVLGAAGAFF
-	-	TRBV5-1	TRBJ1-1	TGCGCCAGCAGCTTGGCTTCAGGGTGGGGGAACACTGAAGCTTTCTTT	CASSLASGWGNTEAFF
-	-	TRBV2	TRBJ1-4	TGTGCCAGCAACGGACAGACGGGGACTAATGAAAAACTGTTTTTT	CASNGQTGTNEKLFF
-	-	TRBV9	TRBJ2-2	TGTGCCAGCAGAGACAGGTCGAACACCGGGGAGCTGTTTTTT	CASRDRSNTGELFF
-	-	TRBV14	TRBJ2-5	TGTGCCAGCAGCCAAGATCTCGGAGAGTGGACCCAGTACTTC	CASSQDLGEWTQYF
-	-	TRBV7-6	TRBJ1-4	TGTGCCAGCAGCCCAATAGGAGGGGTTAATGAAAAACTGTTTTTT	CASSPIGGVNEKLFF
-	once	TRBV4-2	TRBJ2-3	TGTGCCAGCACCCAAGGGGCTAGCACAGATACGCAGTATTTT	CASTQGASTDTQYF
-	-	TRBV30	TRBJ2-5	TGTGCCTGGAGAGCGACAGGTCGGGAGACCCAGTACTTC	CAWRATGRETQYF
TRBD1	-	TRBV14	TRBJ2-4	TGTGCCAGCAGTCGACAGGGGGCGAGAAGGAACATTCAGTACTTC	CASSRQGARRNIQYF
-	-	TRBV27	TRBJ2-1	TGTGCCAGCAGACCCAGACAGGTCTACAATGAGCAGTTCTTC	CASRPRQVYNEQFF
TRBD2	-	TRBV10-3	TRBJ2-7	TGTGCCATCACGACGGGGGGATTGTACGAGAAATACTTC	CAITTGGLYEKYF
-	-	TRBV7-2	TRBJ1-5	TGTGCCAGCAGCTTCCTTTCCAGCAATCAGCCCCAGCATTTT	CASSFLSSNQPQHF
-	-	TRBV2	TRBJ1-2	TGTGCCAGCGTTGCCTATACTAACTATGGCTACACCTTC	CASVAYTNYGYTF